The sequence of this T cell receptor (beta chain) was determined in a study of cytomegalovirus exposure and HLA in healthy donors. Study results and caveats: Usually a TCR sequence was rare, but some public TCRs were found in many donors. A few V segments could not be told apart, such as TRBV6-2 and TRBV6-3, and were left out.

The CDR3 loop spans 13 amino acids. CDR1 and CDR2 (germline): LNHDA, SQIVND (reference sequence). V lost 5 bases and J lost 3, with 9 bases in between. A word on this clone: Its target is unknown.

With 60 Vbeta and 13 Jbeta primers, the PCR was carried out. This table comes from immunoSEQ multiplex PCR, and its TCRdb copy is limited to in-frame clones, with some not included. The sample has roughly 150,000 clones; more than 75% are singletons. This rearrangement joins TRBV19 to TRBJ2-3, with D perhaps matching TRBD1 (5 bases). This TCR derives from a male donor in good health and CMV-seronegative. Sequencing was performed on PBMCs. CDR3 residues: CASSFQGTDTQYF. The CDR3 DNA follows: TGTGCCAGTAGTTTTCAGGGAACAGATACGCAGTATTTT.